The rows below give T cell receptor beta chains drawn from one sample of a study of T cell changes during pregnancy in multiple sclerosis. Sequenced by immunoSEQ multiplex PCR; TCRdb stores in-frame clones only, minus some. The sample holds fewer than 150,000 clones, 96% seen once. Sequenced here: peripheral blood, sampled after pregnancy. Source of these receptors: a female donor with multiple sclerosis, enrolled in a pregnancy study. Each CDR3 is given with its conserved first and last residue. Fields, in order: V gene, J gene, D gene, clone size, CDR3 DNA, CDR3 protein. D genes are given only for firm matches. Not all rows give a size; the values are once, few, many and, for expanded clones, a class.

v_call: TRBV27
j_call: TRBJ2-1
d_call: .
clone_size: .
cdr3_nt: TGTGCCAGGAGACAACAGTCCGGCCCACGAGGCGGGAACCCCTACAATGAGCAGTTCTTC
cdr3_aa: CARRQQSGPRGGNPYNEQFF

v_call: TRBV7-9
j_call: TRBJ2-5
d_call: TRBD2
clone_size: .
cdr3_nt: TGTGCCAGTGCGCCGGGACTAGCGCAAGAGACCCAGTACTTC
cdr3_aa: CASAPGLAQETQYF

v_call: TRBV11-1
j_call: TRBJ2-5
d_call: .
clone_size: .
cdr3_nt: TGTGCCAGCAGCTCACCCCGAAACAAGGGGGAGACCCAGTACTTC
cdr3_aa: CASSSPRNKGETQYF

v_call: TRBV6-6
j_call: TRBJ2-1
d_call: .
clone_size: .
cdr3_nt: TGTGCCAGCAGCCCCGCCCAGGGAACAAAGGACAATGAGCAGTTCTTC
cdr3_aa: CASSPAQGTKDNEQFF

v_call: TRBV15
j_call: TRBJ1-2
d_call: .
clone_size: .
cdr3_nt: TGTGCCACCAGCAGAGATGTAGGGGCCCCTAACTATGGCTACACCTTC
cdr3_aa: CATSRDVGAPNYGYTF

v_call: TRBV19
j_call: TRBJ2-7
d_call: TRBD2
clone_size: .
cdr3_nt: TGTGCCAGTAGGGAGACTAGCGGGAGAAACGAGCAGTACTTC
cdr3_aa: CASRETSGRNEQYF

v_call: TRBV5-6
j_call: TRBJ2-1
d_call: TRBD2
clone_size: .
cdr3_nt: TGTGCCAGCAGCACACCAGCGGGAGTAGGTACCAATGAGCAGTTCTTC
cdr3_aa: CASSTPAGVGTNEQFF

v_call: TRBV5-1
j_call: TRBJ2-1
d_call: TRBD2
clone_size: .
cdr3_nt: TGCGCCAGCAGCTTAGCGGGAAGCCGTGAGCAGTTCTTC
cdr3_aa: CASSLAGSREQFF

v_call: TRBV28
j_call: TRBJ2-7
d_call: TRBD2
clone_size: .
cdr3_nt: TGTGCCAGCACCCGGGGGGGCTACGAGCAGTACTTC
cdr3_aa: CASTRGGYEQYF

v_call: TRBV13
j_call: TRBJ2-7
d_call: .
clone_size: once
cdr3_nt: TGTGCCAGCAGCCCCAGCGGGTTGAGCTCCTACGAGCAGTACTTC
cdr3_aa: CASSPSGLSSYEQYF

v_call: TRBV7-9
j_call: TRBJ1-3
d_call: .
clone_size: .
cdr3_nt: TGTGCCAGCAGCCTAGGAGAGAGCTCTGGAAACACCATATATTTT
cdr3_aa: CASSLGESSGNTIYF

v_call: TRBV12-2
j_call: TRBJ2-7
d_call: .
clone_size: .
cdr3_nt: TGTGCAAGTCGCTTAGTGGGCTCCCCTTTGGTCTACGAGCAGTACTTC
cdr3_aa: CASRLVGSPLVYEQYF

v_call: TRBV28
j_call: TRBJ1-1
d_call: .
clone_size: .
cdr3_nt: TGTGCCAGCAGTTGGGGGGGAACTCTCACTGAAGCTTTCTTT
cdr3_aa: CASSWGGTLTEAFF

v_call: TRBV27
j_call: TRBJ2-2
d_call: TRBD2
clone_size: .
cdr3_nt: TGTGCCAGCAGTTTAAGAGCGGGAGACTCCTTACCTGGCGGGGAGCTGTTTTTT
cdr3_aa: CASSLRAGDSLPGGELFF

v_call: TRBV10-1
j_call: TRBJ2-7
d_call: TRBD2
clone_size: .
cdr3_nt: TGCGCCGCCCCAGCTATAGCGGGAGCGGGGGTCGAGCAGTACTTC
cdr3_aa: CAAPAIAGAGVEQYF

v_call: TRBV2
j_call: TRBJ1-2
d_call: .
clone_size: .
cdr3_nt: TGTGCCAGCAGCGGTACAGCCTATGGCTACACCTTC
cdr3_aa: CASSGTAYGYTF

v_call: TRBV27
j_call: TRBJ2-1
d_call: .
clone_size: .
cdr3_nt: TGTGCCAGCAGTTCTGTGGGAGGCATCCACAATGAGCAGTTCTTC
cdr3_aa: CASSSVGGIHNEQFF

v_call: TRBV29-1
j_call: TRBJ2-7
d_call: TRBD2
clone_size: .
cdr3_nt: TGCAGCGTTGAAAGGTCCGGGAGGCCAGAGATCTCCTACGAGCAGTACTTC
cdr3_aa: CSVERSGRPEISYEQYF

v_call: TRBV5-1
j_call: TRBJ2-7
d_call: TRBD2
clone_size: .
cdr3_nt: TGCGCCAGCAGCCCCGGAGGCGGCCTAGCGGGAACCTCCTACGAGCAGTACTTC
cdr3_aa: CASSPGGGLAGTSYEQYF

v_call: TRBV10-3
j_call: TRBJ2-1
d_call: TRBD2
clone_size: once
cdr3_nt: TGTGCCATCAGTGAGGGGACTAGCGGCGATGAGCAGTTCTTC
cdr3_aa: CAISEGTSGDEQFF